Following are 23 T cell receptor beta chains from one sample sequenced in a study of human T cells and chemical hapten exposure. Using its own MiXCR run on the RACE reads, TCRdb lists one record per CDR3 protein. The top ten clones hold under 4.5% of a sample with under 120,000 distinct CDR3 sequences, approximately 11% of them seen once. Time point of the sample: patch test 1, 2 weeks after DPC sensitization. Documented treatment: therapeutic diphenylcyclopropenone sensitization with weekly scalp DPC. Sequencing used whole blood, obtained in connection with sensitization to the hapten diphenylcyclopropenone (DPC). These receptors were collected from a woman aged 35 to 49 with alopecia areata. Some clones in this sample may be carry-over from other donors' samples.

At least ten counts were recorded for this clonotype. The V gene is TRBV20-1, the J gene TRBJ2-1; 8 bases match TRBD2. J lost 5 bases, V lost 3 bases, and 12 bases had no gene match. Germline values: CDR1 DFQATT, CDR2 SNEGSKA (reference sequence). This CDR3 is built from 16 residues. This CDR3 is CSASERTSGKNNEQFF. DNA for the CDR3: TGCAGTGCTAGTGAAAGAACTAGCGGAAAAAACAATGAGCAGTTCTTC.

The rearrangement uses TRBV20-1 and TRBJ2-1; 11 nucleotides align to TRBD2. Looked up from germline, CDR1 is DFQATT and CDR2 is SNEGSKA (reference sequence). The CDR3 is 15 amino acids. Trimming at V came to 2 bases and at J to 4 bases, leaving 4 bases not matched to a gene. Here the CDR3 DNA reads TGCAGTGCTAGACGACTAGCGGGATCTTACAATGAGCAGTTCTTC. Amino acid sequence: CSARRLAGSYNEQFF.

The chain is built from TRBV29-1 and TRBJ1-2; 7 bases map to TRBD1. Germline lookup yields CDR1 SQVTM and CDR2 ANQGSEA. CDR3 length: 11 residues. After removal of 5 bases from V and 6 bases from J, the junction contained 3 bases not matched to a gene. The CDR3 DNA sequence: TGCAGCGTTCAGGGGGGGCATGGCTACACCTTC. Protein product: CSVQGGHGYTF. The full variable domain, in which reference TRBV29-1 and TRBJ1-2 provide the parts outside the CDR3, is SAVISQKPSRDICQRGTSLTIQCQVDSQVTMMFWYRQQPGQSLTLIATANQGSEATYESGFVIDKFPISRPNLTFSTLTVSNMSPEDSSIYLCSVQGGHGYTFGSGTRLTVV.

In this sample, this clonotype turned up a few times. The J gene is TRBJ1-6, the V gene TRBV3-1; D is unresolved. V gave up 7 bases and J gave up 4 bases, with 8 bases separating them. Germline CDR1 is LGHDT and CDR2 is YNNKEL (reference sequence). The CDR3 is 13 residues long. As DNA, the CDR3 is TGTGCCAGCAACGCGCGATATAATTCACCCCTCCACTTT. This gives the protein CASNARYNSPLHF.

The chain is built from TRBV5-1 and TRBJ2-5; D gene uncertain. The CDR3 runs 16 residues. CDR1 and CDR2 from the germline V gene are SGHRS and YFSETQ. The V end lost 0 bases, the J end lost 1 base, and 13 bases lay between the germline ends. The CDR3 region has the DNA TGCGCCAGCAGCTTGGAGGCCAGCAAATTCCAAGAGACCCAGTACTTC. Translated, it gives CASSLEASKFQETQYF.

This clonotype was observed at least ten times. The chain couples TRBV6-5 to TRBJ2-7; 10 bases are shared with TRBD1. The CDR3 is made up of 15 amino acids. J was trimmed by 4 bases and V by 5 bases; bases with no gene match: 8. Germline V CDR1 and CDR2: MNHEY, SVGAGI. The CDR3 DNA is TGTGCCAGCAGTCCCTCGGGGGACAGGGGTTACGAGCAGTACTTC. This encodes CASSPSGDRGYEQYF.

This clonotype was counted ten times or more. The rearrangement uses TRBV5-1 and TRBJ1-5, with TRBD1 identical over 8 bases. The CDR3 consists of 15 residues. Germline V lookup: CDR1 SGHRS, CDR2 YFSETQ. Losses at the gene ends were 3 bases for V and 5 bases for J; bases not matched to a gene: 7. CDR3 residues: CASSSGQGSHQPQHF. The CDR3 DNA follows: TGCGCCAGCAGCTCCGGACAGGGCTCGCATCAGCCCCAGCATTTT.

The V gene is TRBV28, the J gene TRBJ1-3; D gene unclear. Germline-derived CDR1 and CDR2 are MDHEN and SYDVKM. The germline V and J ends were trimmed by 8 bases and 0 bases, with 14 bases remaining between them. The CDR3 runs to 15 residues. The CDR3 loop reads CASVQSVPSGNTIYF. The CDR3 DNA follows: TGTGCCAGCGTTCAATCGGTTCCCTCTGGAAACACCATATATTTT.

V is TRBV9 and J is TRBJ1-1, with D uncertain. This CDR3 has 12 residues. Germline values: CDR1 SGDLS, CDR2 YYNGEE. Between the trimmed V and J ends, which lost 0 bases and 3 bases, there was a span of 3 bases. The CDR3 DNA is TGTGCCAGCAGCGTAGACGACACTGAAGCTTTCTTT. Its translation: CASSVDDTEAFF.

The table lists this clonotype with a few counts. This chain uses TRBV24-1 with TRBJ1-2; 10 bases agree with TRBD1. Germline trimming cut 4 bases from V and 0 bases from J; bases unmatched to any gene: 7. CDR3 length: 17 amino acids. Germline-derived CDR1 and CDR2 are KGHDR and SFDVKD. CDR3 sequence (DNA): TGTGCCACCAGTGACCGCGGACAGGGGGTGTCTAACTATGGCTACACCTTC. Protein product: CATSDRGQGVSNYGYTF.

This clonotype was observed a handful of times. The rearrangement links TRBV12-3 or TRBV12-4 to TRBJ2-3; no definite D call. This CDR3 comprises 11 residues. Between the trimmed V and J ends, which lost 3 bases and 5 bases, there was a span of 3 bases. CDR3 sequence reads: CASSFKDTQYF. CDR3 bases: TGTGCCAGCAGTTTCAAAGATACGCAGTATTTT.

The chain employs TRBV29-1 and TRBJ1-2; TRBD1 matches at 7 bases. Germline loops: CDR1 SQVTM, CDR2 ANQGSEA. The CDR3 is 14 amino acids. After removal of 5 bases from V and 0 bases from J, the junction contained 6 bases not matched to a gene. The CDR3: CSVNRGAANYGYTF. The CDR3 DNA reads TGCAGCGTTAACAGGGGCGCAGCTAACTATGGCTACACCTTC.

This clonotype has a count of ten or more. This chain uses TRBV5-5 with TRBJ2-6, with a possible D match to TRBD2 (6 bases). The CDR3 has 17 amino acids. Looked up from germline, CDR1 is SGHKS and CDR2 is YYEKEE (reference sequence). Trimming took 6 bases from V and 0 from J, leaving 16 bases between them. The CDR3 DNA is TGTGCCAGCACCAATGTGGCCGGGGGCTCTGGGGCCAACGTCCTGACTTTC. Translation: CASTNVAGGSGANVLTF.

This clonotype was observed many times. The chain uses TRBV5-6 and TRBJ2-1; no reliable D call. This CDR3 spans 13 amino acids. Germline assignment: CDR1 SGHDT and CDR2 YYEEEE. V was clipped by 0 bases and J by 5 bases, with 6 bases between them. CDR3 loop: CASSLAGNNEQFF. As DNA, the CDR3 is TGTGCCAGCAGCTTGGCCGGTAACAATGAGCAGTTCTTC.

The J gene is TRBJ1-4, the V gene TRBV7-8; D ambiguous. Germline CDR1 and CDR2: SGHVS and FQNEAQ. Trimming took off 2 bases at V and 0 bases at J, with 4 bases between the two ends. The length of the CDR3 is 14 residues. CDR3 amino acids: CASSLFPTNEKLFF. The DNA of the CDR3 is TGTGCCAGCAGCTTATTCCCAACTAATGAAAAACTGTTTTTT. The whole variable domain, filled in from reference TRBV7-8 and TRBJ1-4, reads GAGVSQSPRYKVAKRGQDVALRCDPISGHVSLFWYQQALGQGPEFLTYFQNEAQLDKSGLPSDRFFAERPEGSVSTLKIQRTQQEDSAVYLCASSLFPTNEKLFFGSGTQLSVL.

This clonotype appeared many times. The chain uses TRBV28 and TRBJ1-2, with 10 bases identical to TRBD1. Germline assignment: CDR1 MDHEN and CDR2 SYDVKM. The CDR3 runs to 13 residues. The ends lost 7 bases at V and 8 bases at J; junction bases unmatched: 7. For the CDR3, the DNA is TGTGCCAGCACCACGGGACAGGGGTACGGCTACACCTTC. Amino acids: CASTTGQGYGYTF.

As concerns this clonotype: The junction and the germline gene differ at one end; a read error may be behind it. CDR3 DNA sequence: TGTGTCAGCAGCCCGGACAGGGGGATAACTGAAGCTTTCTTT. This sequence encodes CVSSPDRGITEAFF. The chain employs TRBV7-2 and TRBJ1-1; 10 positions agree with TRBD1. In germline, CDR1 is SGHTA, CDR2 FQGNSA. This CDR3 has 14 amino acids.

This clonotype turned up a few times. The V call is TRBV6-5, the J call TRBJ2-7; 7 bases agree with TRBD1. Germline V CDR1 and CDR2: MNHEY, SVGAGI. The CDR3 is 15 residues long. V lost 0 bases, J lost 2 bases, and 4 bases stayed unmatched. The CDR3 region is CASSYSEGTAYEQYF. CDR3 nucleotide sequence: TGTGCCAGCAGTTACTCAGAGGGGACAGCCTACGAGCAGTACTTC.

The CDR3 loop reads CATARGTSFSDEQFF. CDR3 nucleotide sequence: TGTGCCACCGCCAGGGGGACTTCCTTCTCCGATGAGCAGTTCTTC. The rearrangement joins TRBV15 to TRBJ2-1; tentative D call: TRBD1 (7 bases). Germline CDR1 reads LNHNV; CDR2 reads YYDKDF (reference sequence). The ends were cut back, 8 bases at V and 8 bases at J, with 22 bases in the middle. The CDR3 spans 15 residues.

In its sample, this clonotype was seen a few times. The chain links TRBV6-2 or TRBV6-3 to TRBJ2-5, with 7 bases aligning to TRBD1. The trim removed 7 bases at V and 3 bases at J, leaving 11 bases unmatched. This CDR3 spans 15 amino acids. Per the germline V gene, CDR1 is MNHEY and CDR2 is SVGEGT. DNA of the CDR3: TGTGCCAGCATTGCAATCCGGGACAGCAAAGAGACCCAGTACTTC. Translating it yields CASIAIRDSKETQYF.

CDR3 loop: CASSHRTGETQYF. The CDR3 nucleotides read TGTGCCAGCAGCCACCGGACTGGAGAGACCCAGTACTTC. V gene TRBV3-1 combines with J gene TRBJ2-5; D is perhaps TRBD2 (5 bases). Germline lookup yields CDR1 LGHDT and CDR2 YNNKEL (reference sequence). This CDR3 contains 13 residues. The V end lost 3 bases, the J end lost 4 bases, and 9 bases lay between the germline ends.

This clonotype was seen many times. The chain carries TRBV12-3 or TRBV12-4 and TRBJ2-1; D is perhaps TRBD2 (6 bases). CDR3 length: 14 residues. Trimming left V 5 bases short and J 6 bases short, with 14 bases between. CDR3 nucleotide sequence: TGTGCCAGCAGTACCGGGACTGTTTCCAATGAGCAGTTCTTC. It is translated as CASSTGTVSNEQFF.

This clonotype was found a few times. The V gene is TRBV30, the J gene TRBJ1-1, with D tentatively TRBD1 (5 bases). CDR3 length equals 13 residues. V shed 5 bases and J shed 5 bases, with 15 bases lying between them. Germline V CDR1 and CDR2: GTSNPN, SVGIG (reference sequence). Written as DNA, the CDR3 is TGTGCCTGGCGGGGCCGGGGGGGTACTGAAGCTTTCTTT. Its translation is CAWRGRGGTEAFF.